These T cell receptor beta chains were read from a single sample in a study of shared clonotypes between healthy human individuals. Sequencing used immunoSEQ multiplex PCR; TCRdb keeps in-frame clones, though not all of them. This table has more than 2,000,000 clones, approximately 93% appearing once. The sample taken for sequencing was naive CD4+ T cells from PBMCs. Receptors were obtained from a man younger than 35 in good health. Some clones in this sample may be carry-over from other donors' samples. CDR3s include the opening cysteine and the closing phenylalanine or tryptophan. The order of the fields is J gene, D gene, V gene, clone size, CDR3 DNA, CDR3 protein. A D gene is named only where the DNA matches it firmly. Clone size, where shown, is once, few, many, or a class for clones that have expanded.

J: TRBJ1-3
D: -
V: TRBV28
size: -
DNA: TGTGCCACTATAACCCAGGGGAACACCATATATTTT
CDR3: CATITQGNTIYF

J: TRBJ2-2
D: -
V: TRBV7-7
size: -
DNA: TGTGCCAGCAGCTTATCGGCAGCAGCGAACACCGGGGAGCTGTTTTTT
CDR3: CASSLSAAANTGELFF

J: TRBJ2-3
D: TRBD2
V: TRBV18
size: -
DNA: TGTGCCAGCTCACCGGGACTAGCGGGTGCGGCTGATACGCAGTATTTT
CDR3: CASSPGLAGAADTQYF

J: TRBJ2-5
D: -
V: TRBV7-9
size: -
DNA: TGTGCCAGCAGCCCGCCAAGGGCACAGGCCGTCCAAGAGACCCAGTACTTC
CDR3: CASSPPRAQAVQETQYF

J: TRBJ1-3
D: TRBD1
V: TRBV7-2
size: -
DNA: TGTGCCAGCAGCCGAGACAGGGCGTATGGAAACACCATATATTTT
CDR3: CASSRDRAYGNTIYF

J: TRBJ2-5
D: -
V: TRBV20-1
size: -
DNA: TGCAGTTCCATGGAGCGGGAGACCCAGTACTTC
CDR3: CSSMERETQYF

J: TRBJ2-1
D: TRBD1
V: TRBV2
size: -
DNA: TGTGCCAGCAGTCAAGACAGGGCCCAGGGGAATGAGCAGTTCTTC
CDR3: CASSQDRAQGNEQFF

J: TRBJ2-7
D: TRBD2
V: TRBV14
size: -
DNA: TGTGCCAGCAGCCAAGGACTAGCGGGAGCCTACGAGCAGTACTTC
CDR3: CASSQGLAGAYEQYF

J: TRBJ2-2
D: -
V: TRBV28
size: once
DNA: TGTGCCAGCAGCCCCGCCGGGGGCCGGACCGGGGAGCTGTTTTTT
CDR3: CASSPAGGRTGELFF

J: TRBJ2-7
D: -
V: TRBV5-1
size: -
DNA: TGCGCCAGCAGCTTGGGCGTAGGGGGAAGTAGGGCCTTC
CDR3: CASSLGVGGSRAF

J: TRBJ2-2
D: TRBD1
V: TRBV14
size: -
DNA: TGTGCCAGCAGTCACTTGACAGGGTCCACCGGGGAGCTGTTTTTT
CDR3: CASSHLTGSTGELFF

J: TRBJ2-5
D: -
V: TRBV30
size: -
DNA: TGTGCCTGGAGGACAGCCGGTGGGACCCAGTACTTC
CDR3: CAWRTAGGTQYF

J: TRBJ2-7
D: -
V: TRBV2
size: -
DNA: TGTGCCAGCAGTGCGAATAGCGAGCAGTACTTC
CDR3: CASSANSEQYF

J: TRBJ2-5
D: -
V: TRBV6-1
size: -
DNA: TGTGCCAGCAGTGAACAGGGTAGACCTCTTAGGGAGACCCAGTACTTC
CDR3: CASSEQGRPLRETQYF

J: TRBJ1-2
D: -
V: TRBV19
size: -
DNA: TGTGCCAGTAGTATCGTGGGCTACTATGGCTACACCTTC
CDR3: CASSIVGYYGYTF

J: TRBJ1-2
D: TRBD1
V: TRBV25-1
size: -
DNA: TGTGCCAGCAGTAAGGGACAGAATTATGGCTACACCTTC
CDR3: CASSKGQNYGYTF

J: TRBJ2-7
D: TRBD1
V: TRBV9
size: -
DNA: TGTGCCAGCAGCGTAGCCACAGGGGAGCCCTACGAGCAGTACTTC
CDR3: CASSVATGEPYEQYF

J: TRBJ2-7
D: -
V: TRBV19
size: -
DNA: TGTGCCAGTAGCCCCAGGGGTCCCTACGAGCAGTACTTC
CDR3: CASSPRGPYEQYF

J: TRBJ2-2
D: -
V: TRBV4-1
size: -
DNA: TGCGCCAGCAGCCCAAGTGGACTACAACGAGGCCCCGGGGAGCTGTTTTTT
CDR3: CASSPSGLQRGPGELFF

J: TRBJ2-3
D: -
V: TRBV9
size: few
DNA: TGTGCCAGCAGCGTAGTAGCGGACAACACAGATACGCAGTATTTT
CDR3: CASSVVADNTDTQYF

J: TRBJ2-7
D: TRBD1
V: TRBV6-1
size: -
DNA: TGTGCCAGCAGTGAATATTTGGGACAGGGTTGGTCCTACGAGCAGTACTTC
CDR3: CASSEYLGQGWSYEQYF

J: TRBJ2-1
D: -
V: TRBV5-1
size: -
DNA: TGCGCCAGCAGCTTGGTTCCCAACAATGAGCAGTTCTTC
CDR3: CASSLVPNNEQFF

J: TRBJ2-7
D: -
V: TRBV4-1
size: -
DNA: TGCGCCAGCAGCCAAGATCTCGGGTCCTACCGGGGCGAGCAGTACTTC
CDR3: CASSQDLGSYRGEQYF

J: TRBJ1-4
D: -
V: TRBV9
size: -
DNA: TGTGCCAGCAGCCCGGGGGGGAATGAAAAACTGTTTTTT
CDR3: CASSPGGNEKLFF

J: TRBJ2-3
D: -
V: TRBV9
size: -
DNA: TGTGCCAGCAGCGTAGGAGGGGGGGATACGCAGTATTTT
CDR3: CASSVGGGDTQYF

J: TRBJ2-2
D: -
V: TRBV5-4
size: -
DNA: TGTGCCAGCAGCCCCTTACCGGGTTCGGACACCGGGGAGCTGTTTTTT
CDR3: CASSPLPGSDTGELFF

J: TRBJ2-3
D: TRBD2
V: TRBV28
size: -
DNA: TGTGCCAGCAGTTTAGCCGATATCGGGGGAGGGTACACAGATACGCAGTATTTT
CDR3: CASSLADIGGGYTDTQYF

J: TRBJ2-3
D: -
V: TRBV5-1
size: -
DNA: TGCGCCAGCAGCTTAGCGGGCGGTAGTACGGATACGCAGTATTTT
CDR3: CASSLAGGSTDTQYF

J: TRBJ2-7
D: -
V: TRBV30
size: -
DNA: TGTGCCTGGGTTGTACAAACCAGGATTTTCGACGAGCAGTACTTC
CDR3: CAWVVQTRIFDEQYF

J: TRBJ2-1
D: TRBD2
V: TRBV5-1
size: -
DNA: TGCGCCAGCAGCTCCGGTTTTCAGCGGGGCTACTCCAATGAGCAGTTCTTC
CDR3: CASSSGFQRGYSNEQFF

J: TRBJ2-2
D: -
V: TRBV14
size: -
DNA: TGTGCCAGCTCCCTGAACACCGGGGAGCTGTTTTTT
CDR3: CASSLNTGELFF

J: TRBJ2-1
D: -
V: TRBV5-1
size: -
DNA: TGCGCCAGCAGCTTTGGGGGGGCAGTTAATGAGCAGTTCTTC
CDR3: CASSFGGAVNEQFF

J: TRBJ2-1
D: -
V: TRBV2
size: -
DNA: TGTGCCAGCAGTGAGGGGAATCCTGGCAATGAGCAGTTCTTC
CDR3: CASSEGNPGNEQFF

J: TRBJ2-5
D: TRBD2
V: TRBV5-1
size: -
DNA: TGCGCCAGCAGCTTGGGCCCAGCGGGAGGGGGGGAGACCCAGTACTTC
CDR3: CASSLGPAGGGETQYF

J: TRBJ1-1
D: -
V: TRBV6-1
size: -
DNA: TGTGCCAGCCGTCTCATGAACACTGAAGCTTTCTTT
CDR3: CASRLMNTEAFF

J: TRBJ2-3
D: TRBD1
V: TRBV4-2
size: -
DNA: TGTGCCAGCAGCCGACAGGGGAGGGATACGCAGTATTTT
CDR3: CASSRQGRDTQYF

J: TRBJ2-7
D: -
V: TRBV18
size: -
DNA: TGTGCCAGCTCCTATACGACCGGTTCCTACGAGCAGTACTTC
CDR3: CASSYTTGSYEQYF